What follows are 12 T cell receptor beta chains derived from one specimen sequenced in a study of Ad26.COV2.S vaccination and SARS-CoV-2 variants. Sequenced by immunoSEQ multiplex PCR; TCRdb stores in-frame clones only, minus some. Of roughly 700,000 clones listed, around 92% are singletons. The treatment denotes: some 19 received Ad26.COV2.S at low or high dose, single or two shots; several received placebo; per-sample allocation not given. The study sampled participants on day 63 after the first vaccine or placebo injection. Sequences were derived from peripheral blood, sampled in a trial of Ad26.COV2.S vaccine versus placebo. These receptor sequences come from a person between 18 and 60 years old who received the Ad26.COV2.S COVID-19 vaccine or a placebo.

J is TRBJ1-2 and V is TRBV3-1 (or the pseudogene TRBV3-2); TRBD1 is a possible D gene (6 bases). CDR3 length: 15 residues. Trimming stripped 0 bases from V and 2 bases from J, with 10 bases between. Germline CDR1 and CDR2: LGHDT and YNNKEL (reference sequence). The CDR3 coding sequence is TGTGCCAGCAGCCAAGAAAATGGACAGAACTATGGCTACACCTTC. As protein: CASSQENGQNYGYTF.

The V gene is TRBV7-3, the J gene TRBJ1-1; D not certain. The germline V gene has CDR1 SGHTA and CDR2 FQGTGA. This CDR3 comprises 13 residues. The V and J ends lost 1 base and 4 bases respectively, with 7 bases between them. The chain's CDR3 is CASSLNSGTEAFF. In DNA, the CDR3 is TGTGCCAGCAGCTTAAATTCGGGCACTGAAGCTTTCTTT.

The chain is built from TRBV7-2 and TRBJ2-7; D gene uncertain. The germline CDR1 and CDR2 sequences are SGHTA and FQGNSA. The V gene lost 2 bases and the J gene lost 3 bases, with 20 bases spanning the gap. This CDR3 is built from 17 residues. The chain's CDR3 is CASSLTTLDPVGYEQYF. The CDR3 nucleotides are TGTGCCAGCAGCTTAACAACTCTGGACCCCGTTGGCTACGAGCAGTACTTC. Full variable domain (outside the CDR3, taken from reference TRBV7-2 and TRBJ2-7): GAGVSQSPSNKVTEKGKDVELRCDPISGHTALYWYRQSLGQGLEFLIYFQGNSAPDKSGLPSDRFSAERTGGSVSTLTIQRTQQEDSAVYLCASSLTTLDPVGYEQYFGPGTRLTVT.

This clone has just a few counts. This chain joins TRBV6-6 and TRBJ2-2, with no clear D. In germline, CDR1 is MNHNY, CDR2 SVGAGI (reference sequence). V lost 6 bases and J 0 bases, leaving 5 bases between the germline ends. The CDR3 extends over 13 amino acids. The CDR3 loop is CASRHTNTGELFF. In nucleotides, the CDR3 is TGTGCCAGCAGACACACGAACACCGGGGAGCTGTTTTTT.

The chain has TRBV7-9 and TRBJ2-3; unclear D gene. V was pared by 4 bases and J by 5 bases, with 7 bases between. Germline V gives CDR1 SEHNR, CDR2 FQNEAQ (reference sequence). The CDR3 loop spans 12 amino acids. DNA of the CDR3: TGTGCCAGCAGCTCTAGAGGAGATACGCAGTATTTT. This gives the protein CASSSRGDTQYF.

The chain links TRBV5-6 to TRBJ2-7, with D perhaps matching TRBD1 or TRBD2 (5 bases each). Trimming stripped 4 bases from V and 3 bases from J, with 14 bases between. CDR1 is SGHDT, CDR2 YYEEEE, per germline. The CDR3 covers 14 residues. CDR3 in amino acids: CASSNRGQIYEQYF. For the CDR3, the DNA is TGTGCCAGCAGCAACCGGGGCCAAATCTACGAGCAGTACTTC.

J is TRBJ1-1 and V is TRBV7-9; D gene ambiguous. V was pared by 4 bases and J by 0 bases, with 15 bases between. CDR3 length: 16 amino acids. The germline V gene encodes CDR1 SEHNR and CDR2 FQNEAQ (reference sequence). The CDR3 nucleotides read TGTGCCAGCAGCTCTGTACGGGCAGCGATGAACACTGAAGCTTTCTTT. This encodes CASSSVRAAMNTEAFF. Full variable domain (outside the CDR3, taken from reference TRBV7-9 and TRBJ1-1): DTGVSQNPRHKITKRGQNVTFRCDPISEHNRLYWYRQTLGQGPEFLTYFQNEAQLEKSRLLSDRFSAERPKGSFSTLEIQRTEQGDSAMYLCASSSVRAAMNTEAFFGQGTRLTVV.

This rearrangement joins TRBV6-6 to TRBJ1-1; a weak D match, TRBD1 (6 bases). The CDR3 sequence is 15 residues long. The germline CDR1 and CDR2 sequences are MNHNY and SVGAGI (reference sequence). V was pared by 0 bases and J by 1 base, with 9 bases between. Here the CDR3 reads CASSYSRGANTEAFF. The CDR3 nucleotides are TGTGCCAGCAGTTACTCCCGGGGGGCGAACACTGAAGCTTTCTTT.

A single count supports this clone. This chain uses TRBV4-3 with TRBJ1-6, with D uncertain. Germline CDR1 LGHNA, CDR2 YSLEER. V dropped 1 base and J dropped 4 bases, with 11 bases sitting between them. The CDR3 sequence is 16 residues long. DNA for the CDR3: TGCGCCAGCAGCCAAGTCCTTATCGGATATAATTCACCCCTCCACTTT. Protein sequence: CASSQVLIGYNSPLHF.

CDR3 in amino acids: CASSVGNTEAFF. Written as DNA, the CDR3 is TGTGCCAGCAGCGTTGGGAACACTGAAGCTTTCTTT. The chain couples TRBV27 to TRBJ1-1; D is uncertain. The germline V gene encodes CDR1 MNHEY and CDR2 SMNVEV (reference sequence). The CDR3 runs to 12 residues. Trimming removed 6 bases from V and 1 base from J, with 6 bases in between.

The gene calls are TRBV7-2 and TRBJ1-2; possible D gene TRBD1, 5 bases. With 4 bases removed from V and 0 bases from J, the gap between germline ends came to 12 bases. This CDR3 comprises 15 residues. CDR1 is SGHTA, CDR2 FQGNSA, per germline. CDR3 DNA: TGTGCCAGCAGCTCACGGACGGGGGCTAACTATGGCTACACCTTC. This gives the protein CASSSRTGANYGYTF.

Points on this clone: This same CDR3 is encoded by further DNA sequences in the sample. The CDR3 is CAWSSPGGGNQPQHF. The CDR3 coding sequence is TGTGCCTGGAGTTCCCCGGGGGGGGGAAATCAGCCCCAGCATTTT. The J gene is TRBJ1-5, the V gene TRBV30; maybe TRBD1 (5 bases). Germline V gene data show CDR1 as GTSNPN and CDR2 as SVGIG (reference sequence). V lost 2 bases to trimming and J lost 4 bases, with 15 bases between them. The CDR3 loop spans 15 amino acids.